The 14 T cell receptor beta chains given below trace back to one sample, sequenced in a study of T cell responses to AZD1222 COVID-19 vaccine. Measured with immunoSEQ multiplex PCR; TCRdb has only the in-frame clones, and not every one. The sample contains around 150,000 clones, 85% to 90% of which appear only once. Sequencing used peripheral blood, obtained 28 days after the second AZD1222 dose. The receptors were sampled from an adult who received the AZD1222 COVID-19 vaccine.

This CDR3 reads CASSPGGGNTEAFF. As DNA, the CDR3 is TGTGCCAGCAGCCCCGGGGGGGGCAACACTGAAGCTTTCTTT. The chain recombines TRBV6-5 with TRBJ1-1, with a tentative D call TRBD1 (6 bases). CDR1 and CDR2 from the germline V gene are MNHEY and SVGAGI. V gave up 6 bases and J gave up 2 bases, with 13 bases separating them. The CDR3 extends over 14 amino acids.

The V call is TRBV5-8, the J call TRBJ2-6; a weak D match, TRBD1 (5 bases). Germline CDR1 and CDR2: SGHTS and YDEGEE. This CDR3 has 17 residues. V shed 6 bases and J shed 2 bases, with 18 bases lying between them. The CDR3 nucleotides are TGTGCCAGCACCAGGGCGATGTCCCCCACTGGGGCCAACGTCCTGACTTTC. Translation: CASTRAMSPTGANVLTF.

The chain links TRBV11-2 to TRBJ2-7; D is undetermined. This CDR3 comprises 16 residues. Trimming removed 1 base from V and 1 base from J, with 14 bases in between. CDR1 and CDR2 (germline): SGHAT, FQNNGV. The CDR3 sequence: CASSLVSSLASYEQYF. DNA for the CDR3: TGTGCCAGCAGCTTAGTATCTAGTTTGGCATCCTACGAGCAGTACTTC.

The chain uses TRBV5-1 and TRBJ1-1, with D uncertain. V was cut by 2 bases and J by 2 bases, with 19 bases left in between. CDR1 SGHRS and CDR2 YFSETQ come from the germline V gene. The length of the CDR3 is 17 residues. CDR3: CASSLGYHSGFNTEAFF. DNA of the CDR3: TGCGCCAGCAGCTTAGGCTACCACTCGGGGTTTAACACTGAAGCTTTCTTT.

The V call is TRBV7-9, the J call TRBJ1-2; TRBD1 is a possible D gene (6 bases). V lost 5 bases and J lost 4, with 17 bases in between. This CDR3 is built from 15 residues. CDR1 is SEHNR and CDR2 is FQNEAQ in the germline V gene (reference sequence). CDR3 coding DNA: TGTGCCAGCAGCCCTACCGACCCAGGGGCCTATGGCTACACCTTC. This translates into CASSPTDPGAYGYTF.

The chain recombines TRBV7-9 with TRBJ1-1; no firm D call. CDR3 length: 14 amino acids. V was clipped by 4 bases and J by 3 bases, with 12 bases between them. Germline V gene data show CDR1 as SEHNR and CDR2 as FQNEAQ (reference sequence). This CDR3 reads CASSSTYSYTEAFF. The DNA for the CDR3 is TGTGCCAGCAGCTCTACTTACTCATACACTGAAGCTTTCTTT.

The rearrangement uses TRBV13 and TRBJ1-4, with 10 bases fitting TRBD1. Germline V CDR1 and CDR2: PRHDT, FYEKMQ (reference sequence). This CDR3 region has 18 residues. With V trimmed by 3 bases and J by 0 bases, 7 bases remained unmatched. The CDR3 is CASSFRTGGPATNEKLFF. CDR3 DNA sequence: TGTGCCAGCAGCTTCCGGACAGGGGGGCCTGCAACTAATGAAAAACTGTTTTTT.

The chain uses TRBV25-1 and TRBJ1-5; no clear D. CDR1 and CDR2 from the germline V gene are MGHDK and SYGVNS. V gave up 8 bases and J gave up 0 bases, with 14 bases separating them. This CDR3 contains 15 residues. The DNA of the CDR3 is TGTGCCAGCCCGATGCTGAATTATAGCAATCAGCCCCAGCATTTT. As protein: CASPMLNYSNQPQHF.

The chain is built from TRBV28 and TRBJ2-7, with 10 bases lining up with TRBD2. Trimming removed 3 bases from V and 3 bases from J; junction bases left unmatched: 5. The CDR3 is made up of 15 amino acids. Germline-derived CDR1 and CDR2 are MDHEN and SYDVKM. The CDR3 nucleotides read TGTGCCAGCAGTTTGGGGGCTAGCGGGAGCTACGAGCAGTACTTC. Translated: CASSLGASGSYEQYF.

The chain joins TRBV6-5 to TRBJ2-3, with D unresolved. Trimming cost V 2 bases and J 2 bases, with 8 bases left between them. Germline V gene sequence: CDR1 MNHEY, CDR2 SVGAGI. The CDR3 runs 14 residues. The CDR3 DNA reads as TGTGCCAGCAGTTACAGAGTTCCCACAGATACGCAGTATTTT. Its translation: CASSYRVPTDTQYF.

V and J are TRBV7-8 and TRBJ1-5; no definite D call. Germline loops: CDR1 SGHVS, CDR2 FQNEAQ. The CDR3 has 13 amino acids. Trimming left V 0 bases short and J 7 bases short, with 7 bases between. CDR3 in DNA: TGTGCCAGCAGCTTAGCGGCTTTACAGCCCCAGCATTTT. The encoded protein is CASSLAALQPQHF.

The CDR3 bases are TGTGCCAGCAGTGATGGGGACGGGGGGCAGGACTATGGCTACACCTTC. It codes for CASSDGDGGQDYGYTF. This rearrangement joins TRBV2 to TRBJ1-2; tentatively, D is TRBD1 (6 bases). The CDR3 runs to 16 residues. V was cut by 3 bases and J by 3 bases, with 17 bases left in between. CDR1 is SNHLY and CDR2 is FYNNEI in the germline V gene. Full variable domain (rest looked up from reference TRBV2 and TRBJ1-2): EPEVTQTPSHQVTQMGQEVILRCVPISNHLYFYWYRQILGQKVEFLVSFYNNEISEKSEIFDDQFSVERPDGSNFTLKIRSTKLEDSAMYFCASSDGDGGQDYGYTFGSGTRLTVV.

CDR3 residues: CASSSPQGETQYF. The CDR3 coding sequence is TGCGCCAGCAGCTCCCCGCAGGGCGAGACCCAGTACTTC. The chain joins TRBV5-1 to TRBJ2-5, with D tentatively TRBD1 (5 bases). CDR1 SGHRS and CDR2 YFSETQ come from the germline V gene. With 3 bases removed from V and 5 bases from J, the gap between germline ends came to 11 bases. CDR3 length: 13 amino acids. Complete variable domain (other parts from reference TRBV5-1 and TRBJ2-5): KAGVTQTPRYLIKTRGQQVTLSCSPISGHRSVSWYQQTPGQGLQFLFEYFSETQRNKGNFPGRFSGRQFSNSRSEMNVSTLELGDSALYLCASSSPQGETQYFGPGTRLLVL.

This clone was counted only a few times. The chain carries TRBV9 and TRBJ1-5; a possible D gene is TRBD1 (6 bases). CDR1 and CDR2 from the germline V gene are SGDLS and YYNGEE. Deletions cut 0 bases from V and 6 bases from J, with 13 bases between. The CDR3 length is 15 residues. The CDR3 DNA reads TGTGCCAGCAGCGTAGGGTCAGGGGATGGTCAGCCCCAGCATTTT. It translates to CASSVGSGDGQPQHF.